The 13 T cell receptor beta chains presented below share a single source sample, sequenced in a study of T cell responses to AZD1222 COVID-19 vaccine. TCRdb's copy holds only in-frame clones and misses some; the assay was immunoSEQ multiplex PCR. The sample consists of approximately 100,000 clones, about nine tenths of them appearing once. Sequenced material: peripheral blood, taken on day 0 of AZD1222 vaccination. These receptors were taken from an adult in good health.

The V and J genes are TRBV25-1 and TRBJ1-1; D is ambiguous. Germline CDR1 is MGHDK and CDR2 is SYGVNS. With 6 bases removed from V and 4 bases from J, the gap between germline ends came to 12 bases. The CDR3 runs to 13 residues. The CDR3: CASRAGGITEAFF. CDR3 coding DNA: TGTGCCAGCAGAGCCGGAGGGATCACTGAAGCTTTCTTT.

This clone has a handful of counts. The gene calls are TRBV27 and TRBJ2-7; 11 bases are shared with TRBD1. Germline CDR1 is MNHEY and CDR2 is SMNVEV (reference sequence). The J segment lost 5 bases and the V segment lost 5 bases, leaving 5 bases of the junction unmatched. The CDR3 has 14 residues. CDR3 DNA: TGTGCCAGCAGTCTCCAGGACAGGGGGCACGAGCAGTACTTC. Amino acids: CASSLQDRGHEQYF.

The chain employs TRBV9 and TRBJ1-1; 7 nucleotides align to TRBD1. Unmatched junction bases numbered 7, after V lost 4 bases and J lost 1 base. The CDR3 runs to 15 residues. CDR1 and CDR2 from the germline V gene are SGDLS and YYNGEE. Written as DNA, the CDR3 is TGTGCCAGCAGCAGACACCAGGGGGGGAACACTGAAGCTTTCTTT. Translated: CASSRHQGGNTEAFF.

The chain links TRBV5-1 to TRBJ1-3; the D gene is possibly TRBD1 (5 bases). The germline gives CDR1 SGHRS, CDR2 YFSETQ. This CDR3 is 14 amino acids long. V gave up 2 bases and J gave up 2 bases, with 8 bases separating them. The CDR3 region is CASSFGTTGNTIYF. The DNA of the CDR3 is TGCGCCAGCAGCTTCGGGACGACTGGAAACACCATATATTTT.

The V call is TRBV7-2, the J call TRBJ2-7; TRBD1 matches 8 bases. This CDR3 is 15 amino acids long. The trim removed 1 base at V and 1 base at J, leaving 3 bases unmatched. Germline assignment: CDR1 SGHTA and CDR2 FQGNSA. The CDR3 here is CASSLGGTGSYEQYF. The CDR3 DNA reads TGTGCCAGCAGCTTAGGGGGGACAGGATCCTACGAGCAGTACTTC.

The V call is TRBV6-1, the J call TRBJ2-1, with TRBD2 matching over 9 bases. This CDR3 is built from 15 residues. V lost 3 bases, J lost 4 bases, and 4 bases stayed unmatched. Germline loops: CDR1 MNHNS, CDR2 SASEGT. The CDR3 region is CASSEGTSKYNEQFF. In DNA, the CDR3 is TGTGCCAGCAGTGAGGGGACTAGCAAGTACAATGAGCAGTTCTTC.

V usage is TRBV19 and J usage is TRBJ1-6; D call uncertain. CDR1 is LNHDA and CDR2 is SQIVND in the germline V gene (reference sequence). Deletions cut 3 bases from V and 7 bases from J, with 13 bases between. The CDR3 runs to 15 residues. The CDR3 region has the DNA TGTGCCAGTAGTATGGTAGGGAGCGGGAATTCACCCCTCCACTTT. Protein sequence: CASSMVGSGNSPLHF.

The chain employs TRBV30 and TRBJ1-5; D gene unclear. The CDR3 spans 14 residues. The V end was cut by 0 bases, the J end by 3 bases, with 9 bases between. The germline gives CDR1 GTSNPN, CDR2 SVGIG (reference sequence). The CDR3 nucleotides are TGTGCCTGGAGTGTGCGGGTCCCCAATCAGCCCCAGCATTTT. Residues: CAWSVRVPNQPQHF. Drawing the rest from reference TRBV30 and TRBJ1-5, the complete variable domain is SQTIHQWPATLVQPVGSPLSLECTVEGTSNPNLYWYRQAAGRGLQLLFYSVGIGQISSEVPQNLSASRPQDRQFILSSKKLLLSDSGFYLCAWSVRVPNQPQHFGDGTRLSIL.

A few counts support this clone. The chain combines TRBV7-2 with TRBJ1-5; D not certain. Germline CDR1 SGHTA, CDR2 FQGNSA. There are 13 residues in the CDR3. The V end was cut by 1 base, the J end by 4 bases, with 5 bases between. This chain's CDR3 is CASSLVPNQPQHF. The CDR3 DNA follows: TGTGCCAGCAGCTTAGTCCCGAATCAGCCCCAGCATTTT.

The gene calls are TRBV5-6 and TRBJ2-1, with 9 bases matching TRBD2. The CDR3 runs to 17 residues. Losses at the gene ends were 2 bases for V and 0 bases for J; bases not matched to a gene: 6. Per the germline V gene, CDR1 is SGHDT and CDR2 is YYEEEE. The CDR3 loop reads CASSFVLRGGSYNEQFF. Written as DNA, the CDR3 is TGTGCCAGCAGCTTCGTATTGCGGGGGGGCTCCTACAATGAGCAGTTCTTC.

The V gene is TRBV6-5, the J gene TRBJ1-5; possible D gene TRBD1, 6 bases. Germline assignment: CDR1 MNHEY and CDR2 SVGAGI. This CDR3 region has 16 residues. V dropped 2 bases and J dropped 0 bases, with 11 bases sitting between them. The CDR3 nucleotides read TGTGCCAGCAGTTACACCGGACAGCTTAGCAATCAGCCCCAGCATTTT. It specifies CASSYTGQLSNQPQHF.

The chain has TRBV24-1 and TRBJ2-1; TRBD2 matches at 8 bases. Trimming cost V 3 bases and J 5 bases; bases outside gene matches: 11. The CDR3 covers 17 residues. CDR1 KGHDR and CDR2 SFDVKD come from the germline V gene. The CDR3 coding sequence is TGTGCCACCAGTGATCCTTCCCGAGCGGGGGTGAACAATGAGCAGTTCTTC. Amino acid sequence: CATSDPSRAGVNNEQFF.

The chain has TRBV18 and TRBJ1-1; 10 bases agree with TRBD1. Germline V CDR1 and CDR2: KGHSH, LQKENI. The CDR3 totals 13 residues. V trimming: 3 bases; J trimming: 6 bases; junction bases outside the gene matches: 1. In DNA form, the CDR3 reads TGTGCCAGCTCACCGGGACAGGGGCCTGAAGCTTTCTTT. This sequence encodes CASSPGQGPEAFF.